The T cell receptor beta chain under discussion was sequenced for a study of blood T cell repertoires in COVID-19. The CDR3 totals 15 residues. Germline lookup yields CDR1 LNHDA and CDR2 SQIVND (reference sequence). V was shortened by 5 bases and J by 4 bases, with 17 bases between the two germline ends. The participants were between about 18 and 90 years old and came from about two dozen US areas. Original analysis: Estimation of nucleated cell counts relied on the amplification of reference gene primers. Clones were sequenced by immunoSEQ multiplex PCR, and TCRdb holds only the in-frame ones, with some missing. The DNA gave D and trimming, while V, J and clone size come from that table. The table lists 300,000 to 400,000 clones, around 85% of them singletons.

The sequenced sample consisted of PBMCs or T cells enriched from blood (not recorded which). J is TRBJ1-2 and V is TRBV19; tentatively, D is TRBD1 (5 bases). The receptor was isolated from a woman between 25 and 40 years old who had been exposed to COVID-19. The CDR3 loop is CASSLRRDGSYGYTF. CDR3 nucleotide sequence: TGTGCCAGTAGTCTCAGGCGGGACGGATCCTATGGCTACACCTTC.